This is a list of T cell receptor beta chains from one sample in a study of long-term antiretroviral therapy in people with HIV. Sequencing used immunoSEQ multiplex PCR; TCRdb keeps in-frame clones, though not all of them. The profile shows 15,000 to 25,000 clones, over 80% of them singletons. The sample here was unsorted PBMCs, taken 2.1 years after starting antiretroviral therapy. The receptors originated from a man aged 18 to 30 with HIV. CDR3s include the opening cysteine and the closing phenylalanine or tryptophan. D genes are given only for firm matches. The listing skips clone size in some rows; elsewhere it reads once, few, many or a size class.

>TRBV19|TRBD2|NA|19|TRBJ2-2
TGTGCCTCCCAGGGGGGTTGGGCTAGCGGGAGGGCCTGGACCGGGGAGCTGTTTTTT
CASQGGWASGRAWTGELFF
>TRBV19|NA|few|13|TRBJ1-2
TGTGCCAGTAGTAGGGGACCGGCTTCGGGCTACACCTTC
CASSRGPASGYTF
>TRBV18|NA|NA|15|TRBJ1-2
TGTGCCAGCTCACCTGCAGGCGCGGGATACTATGGCTACACCTTC
CASSPAGAGYYGYTF
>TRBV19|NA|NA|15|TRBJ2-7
TGTGCCAGTAGTATAGTCCATGAGGGCAGCTACGAGCAGTACTTC
CASSIVHEGSYEQYF
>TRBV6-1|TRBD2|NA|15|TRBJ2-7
TGTGCCAGCAGTGCCGGGACTACCACTCCCTACGAGCAGTACTTC
CASSAGTTTPYEQYF
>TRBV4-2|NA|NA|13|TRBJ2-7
TGTGCCAGCAGCCAAGAAAACACCTACGAGCAGTACTTC
CASSQENTYEQYF
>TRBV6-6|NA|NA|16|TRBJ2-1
TGTGCCAGCAGTTATGTGCGGGGAAGGTCCTACAATGAGCAGTTCTTC
CASSYVRGRSYNEQFF
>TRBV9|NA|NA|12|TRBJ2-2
TGTGCCAGCAGCCCCTTCACCGGGGAGCTGTTTTTT
CASSPFTGELFF
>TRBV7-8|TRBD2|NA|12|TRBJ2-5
TGTGCCAGCAGCTTATACGGGGGGGCCAAGTACTTC
CASSLYGGAKYF
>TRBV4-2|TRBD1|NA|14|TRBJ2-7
TGTGCCAGCAGCACGGAGGACAGGGACTACGAGCAGTACTTC
CASSTEDRDYEQYF
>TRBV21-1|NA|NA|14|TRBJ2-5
TGTGCCAGCAGCAGTAGACAGGGCCAAGAGACCCAGTACTTC
CASSSRQGQETQYF
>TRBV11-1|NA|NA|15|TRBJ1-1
TGTGCCAGCAGCCCGAGGACATCGCCCAACACTGAAGCTTTCTTT
CASSPRTSPNTEAFF
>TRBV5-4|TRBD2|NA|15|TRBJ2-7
TGTGCCAGCAGCCTAGCGGGAGGGAAGTCCTACGAGCAGTACTTC
CASSLAGGKSYEQYF
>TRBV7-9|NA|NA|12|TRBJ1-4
TGTGCCAGCAGCTTACCTAATGAAAAACTGTTTTTT
CASSLPNEKLFF
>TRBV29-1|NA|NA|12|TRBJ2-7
TGCAGCGTTGCTGAACTTGACTACGAGCAGTACTTC
CSVAELDYEQYF
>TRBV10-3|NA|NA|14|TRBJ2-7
TGTGCCATCAGTGAGGCGGGACGACCGGCCGAGCAGTACTTC
CAISEAGRPAEQYF
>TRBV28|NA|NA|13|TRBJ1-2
TGTGCCAGCAGTGCCCGGGACATCTATGGCTACACCTTC
CASSARDIYGYTF
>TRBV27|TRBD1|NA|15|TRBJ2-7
TGTGCCAGCAGTTATTCCGGGACAGACTCCTACGAGCAGTACTTC
CASSYSGTDSYEQYF
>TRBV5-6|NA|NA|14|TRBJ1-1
TGTGCCAGCAGCAGATACAGGGATGGCACTGAAGCTTTCTTT
CASSRYRDGTEAFF
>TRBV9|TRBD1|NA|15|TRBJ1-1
TGTGCCAGCAGCGTAGAGGGGGCTGTTTTCACTGAAGCTTTCTTT
CASSVEGAVFTEAFF
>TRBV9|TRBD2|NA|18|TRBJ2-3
TGTGCCAGCAGCTCGGGACTAGCGGGAGAGTCTGGCACAGATACGCAGTATTTT
CASSSGLAGESGTDTQYF
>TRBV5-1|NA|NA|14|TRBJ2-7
TGCGCCAGCAGGTTAAATCAGGGCCTTTGGGAGCAGTACTTC
CASRLNQGLWEQYF
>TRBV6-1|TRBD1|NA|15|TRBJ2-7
TGTGCCAGCAGTGAATCGGGCAGGGGGCGCTCCCAGCAGTACTTC
CASSESGRGRSQQYF
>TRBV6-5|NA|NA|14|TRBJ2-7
TGTGCCAGCAGTTACTCGGGGCCGGGCTACGAGCAGTACTTC
CASSYSGPGYEQYF
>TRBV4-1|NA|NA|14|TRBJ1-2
TGCGCCAGCAGCCAAGCAGGGGTCCCGTATGGCTACACCTTC
CASSQAGVPYGYTF
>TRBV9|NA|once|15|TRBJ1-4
TGTGCCAGCAGCGAAGGACAGCCGATAAATGAAAAACTGTTTTTT
CASSEGQPINEKLFF
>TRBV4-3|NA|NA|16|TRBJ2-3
TGCGCCAGCAGCCAAGCTAGCGACTTTAGCACAGATACGCAGTATTTT
CASSQASDFSTDTQYF
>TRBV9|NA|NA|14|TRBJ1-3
TGTGCCAGCAGCGGACAGACTTCTGGAAACACCATATATTTT
CASSGQTSGNTIYF
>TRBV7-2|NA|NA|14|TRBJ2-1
TGTGCCAGCAGCTTCACAGGGTCGCACAATGAGCAGTTCTTC
CASSFTGSHNEQFF
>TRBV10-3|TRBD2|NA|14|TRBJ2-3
TGTGCCATCAGTGGACTAGCGGGGGGGGATACGCAGTATTTT
CAISGLAGGDTQYF
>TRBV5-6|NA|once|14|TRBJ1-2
TGTGCCAGCAGCCCGCGCACAAGCGACCCCCGCTACACCTTC
CASSPRTSDPRYTF
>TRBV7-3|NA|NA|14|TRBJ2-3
TGTGCCAGCAGCTTGTCGGGGGTAGGGGATACGCAGTATTTT
CASSLSGVGDTQYF
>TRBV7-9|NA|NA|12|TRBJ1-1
TGTGCCAGCGGTTTTTCCGGGACAGAAGCTTTCTTT
CASGFSGTEAFF
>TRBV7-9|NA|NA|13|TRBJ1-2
TGTGCCAGCAGCCCAATCGCCAACTATGGCTACACCTTC
CASSPIANYGYTF
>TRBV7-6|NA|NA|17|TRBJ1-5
TGTGCCAGCAGCTTTCGGAGTCGAATGGCCCCAGATCAGCCCCAGCATTTT
CASSFRSRMAPDQPQHF
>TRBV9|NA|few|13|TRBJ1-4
TGTGCCAGCAGCAGGGAGGCGGATGAAAAACTGTTTTTT
CASSREADEKLFF
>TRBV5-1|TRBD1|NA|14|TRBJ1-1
TGCGCCAGCAGCAGAGGGACAGGGAACACTGAAGCTTTCTTT
CASSRGTGNTEAFF
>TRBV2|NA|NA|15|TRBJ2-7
TGTGCCAGCAACTTAGCGGTACAGGGCGGAAAGGAGCAGTACTTC
CASNLAVQGGKEQYF
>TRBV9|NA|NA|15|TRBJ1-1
TGTGCCAGCAGCGTAGGGGCAGGGCGCGACACTGAAGCTTTCTTT
CASSVGAGRDTEAFF
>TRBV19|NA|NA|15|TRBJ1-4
TGTGCCAGTAGTATCGGCAGGCGGGCTAATGAAAAACTGTTTTTT
CASSIGRRANEKLFF
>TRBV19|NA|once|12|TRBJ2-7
TGTGCCAGTAGTATGACGGCCTACGAGCAGTACTTC
CASSMTAYEQYF
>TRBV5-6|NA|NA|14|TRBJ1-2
TGTGCCAGCAGCGGCGAAACTCTGGGCTATGGCTACACCTTC
CASSGETLGYGYTF
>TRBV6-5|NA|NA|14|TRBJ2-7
TGTGCCAGCAGTTACGGGGTGGCAGCCTACGAGCAGTACTTC
CASSYGVAAYEQYF
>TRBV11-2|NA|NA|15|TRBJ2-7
TGTGCCAGCAGCTTTAGCCCCCAGGATGCCTACGAGCAGTACTTC
CASSFSPQDAYEQYF
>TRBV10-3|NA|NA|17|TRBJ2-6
TGTGCCATCAGTGTGGCAGCCGTAAGCTCTGGGGCCAACGTCCTGACTTTC
CAISVAAVSSGANVLTF